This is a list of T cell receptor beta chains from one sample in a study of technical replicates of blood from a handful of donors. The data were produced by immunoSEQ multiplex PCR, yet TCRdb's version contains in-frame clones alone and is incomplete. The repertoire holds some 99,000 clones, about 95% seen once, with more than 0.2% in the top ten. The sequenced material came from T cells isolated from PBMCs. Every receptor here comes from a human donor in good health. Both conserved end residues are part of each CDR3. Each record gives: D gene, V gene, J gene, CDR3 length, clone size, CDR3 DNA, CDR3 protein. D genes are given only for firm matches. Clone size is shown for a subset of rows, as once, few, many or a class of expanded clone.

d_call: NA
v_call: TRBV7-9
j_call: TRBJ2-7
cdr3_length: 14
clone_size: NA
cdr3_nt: TGTGCCAGCAGCTTATCTACAGGGGAGGTCGAGCAGTACTTC
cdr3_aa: CASSLSTGEVEQYF

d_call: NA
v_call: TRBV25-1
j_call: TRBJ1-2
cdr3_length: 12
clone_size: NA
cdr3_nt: TGTGCCAGCAGTGAACCATCCTATGGCTACACCTTC
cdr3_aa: CASSEPSYGYTF

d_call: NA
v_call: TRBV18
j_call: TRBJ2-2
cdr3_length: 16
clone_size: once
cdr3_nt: TGTGCCAGCTCGCAGACAGCAATCGCGAACACCGGGGAGCTGTTTTTT
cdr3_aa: CASSQTAIANTGELFF

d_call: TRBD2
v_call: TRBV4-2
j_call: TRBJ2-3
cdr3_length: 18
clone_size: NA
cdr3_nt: TGTGCCAGCAGCCAAGATCTGAATAGCGGGGGACGCACAGATACGCAGTATTTT
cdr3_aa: CASSQDLNSGGRTDTQYF

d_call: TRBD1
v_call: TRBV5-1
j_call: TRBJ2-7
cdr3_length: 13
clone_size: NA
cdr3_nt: TGCGCCAGCCGGGACAGGGACTCCTACGAGCAGTACTTC
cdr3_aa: CASRDRDSYEQYF

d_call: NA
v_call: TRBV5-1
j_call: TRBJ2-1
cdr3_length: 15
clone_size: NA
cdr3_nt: TGCGCCAGCAGCTTGGTAGGAACGGGCTACAATGAGCAGTTCTTC
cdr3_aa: CASSLVGTGYNEQFF

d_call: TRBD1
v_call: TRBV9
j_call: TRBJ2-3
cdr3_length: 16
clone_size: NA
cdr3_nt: TGTGCCAGCAGCGGATGGGCAGGGGGATACACAGATACGCAGTATTTT
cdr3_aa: CASSGWAGGYTDTQYF

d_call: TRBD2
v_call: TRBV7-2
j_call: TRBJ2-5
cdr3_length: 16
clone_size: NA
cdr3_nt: TGTGCCAGCAGCTTAAACCTGGCGGGAGCGATAAAGACCCAGTACTTC
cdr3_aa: CASSLNLAGAIKTQYF

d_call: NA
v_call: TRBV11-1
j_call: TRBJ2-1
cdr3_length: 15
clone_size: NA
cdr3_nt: TGTGCCAGCAGCTCCCGGGTGGCCACCTACAATGAGCAGTTCTTC
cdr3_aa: CASSSRVATYNEQFF

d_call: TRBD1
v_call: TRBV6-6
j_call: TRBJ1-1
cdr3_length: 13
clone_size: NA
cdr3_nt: TGTGCCAGCAGACGACAGGGGAACACTGAAGCTTTCTTT
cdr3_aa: CASRRQGNTEAFF

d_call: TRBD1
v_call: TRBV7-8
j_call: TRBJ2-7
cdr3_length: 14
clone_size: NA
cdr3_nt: TGTGCCAGCAGCTTAGAATGGGACAGGGACGAGCAGTACTTC
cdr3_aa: CASSLEWDRDEQYF

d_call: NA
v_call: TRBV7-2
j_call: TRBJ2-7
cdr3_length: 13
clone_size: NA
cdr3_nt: TGTGCCAGCAGCTTAGCACGAGACTACGAGCAGTACTTC
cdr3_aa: CASSLARDYEQYF

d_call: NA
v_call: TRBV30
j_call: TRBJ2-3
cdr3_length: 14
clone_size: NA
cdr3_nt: TGTGCCTGGAGTCCCCCGACTGGGACAGATACGCAGTATTTT
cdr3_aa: CAWSPPTGTDTQYF

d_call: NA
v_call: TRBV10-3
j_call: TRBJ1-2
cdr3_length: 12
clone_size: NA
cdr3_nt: TGTGCCCAAGGGCGGGGGACCGTCCCAAACACCTTC
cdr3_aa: CAQGRGTVPNTF

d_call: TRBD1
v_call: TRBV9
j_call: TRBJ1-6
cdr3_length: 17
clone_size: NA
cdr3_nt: TGTGCCAGCAGTCCCAATGTCCACACAGGGGGCGGTTCACCCCTCCACTTT
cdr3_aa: CASSPNVHTGGGSPLHF

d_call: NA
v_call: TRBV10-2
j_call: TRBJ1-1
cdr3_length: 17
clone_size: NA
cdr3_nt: TGCGCCAGCAGTGTCCGAGTGTTGGGGCTCCCTCCAACCGAAGCTTTCTTT
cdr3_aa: CASSVRVLGLPPTEAFF

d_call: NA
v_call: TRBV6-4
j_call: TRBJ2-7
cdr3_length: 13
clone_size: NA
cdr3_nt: TGTGCCAGCAGTGCCGAGACAGGCTACGAGCAGTACTTC
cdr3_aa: CASSAETGYEQYF

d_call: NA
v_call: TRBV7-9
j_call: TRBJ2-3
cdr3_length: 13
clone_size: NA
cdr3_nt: TGTGCCAGCAGCTTAGATGGGAGAGATACGCAGTATTTT
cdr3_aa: CASSLDGRDTQYF

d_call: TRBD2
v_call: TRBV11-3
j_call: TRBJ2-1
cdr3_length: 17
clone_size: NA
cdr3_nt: TGTGCCAGCAGCTCCCCGGGACCCGGACTAGCGGGGGACGAGCAGTTCTTC
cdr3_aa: CASSSPGPGLAGDEQFF

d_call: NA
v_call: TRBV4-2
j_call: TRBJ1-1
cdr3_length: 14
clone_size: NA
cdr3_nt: TGTGCCAGCAGCCAAGATTGGCAGAACACTGAAGCTTTCTTT
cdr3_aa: CASSQDWQNTEAFF

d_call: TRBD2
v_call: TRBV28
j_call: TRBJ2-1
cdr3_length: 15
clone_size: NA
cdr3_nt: TGTGCCAGCAGTTCCCAGCGGGAGTCACGTAATGAGCAGTTCTTC
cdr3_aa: CASSSQRESRNEQFF

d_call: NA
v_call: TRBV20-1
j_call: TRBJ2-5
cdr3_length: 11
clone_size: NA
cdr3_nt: TGCAGTGCTAGAAAGGGGGAGACCCAGTACTTC
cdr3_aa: CSARKGETQYF

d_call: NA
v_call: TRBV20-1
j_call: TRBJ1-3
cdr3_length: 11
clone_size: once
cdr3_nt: TGCAGTGCTCGTAGTCGAAACACCATATATTTT
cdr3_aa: CSARSRNTIYF

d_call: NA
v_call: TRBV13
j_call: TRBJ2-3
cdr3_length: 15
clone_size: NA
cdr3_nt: TGTGCCAGCAGCTCCTCTGGGGGGGCTGGAGATACGCAGTATTTT
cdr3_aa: CASSSSGGAGDTQYF

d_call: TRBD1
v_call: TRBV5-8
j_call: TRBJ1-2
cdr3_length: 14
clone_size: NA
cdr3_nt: TGTGCCAGCAGCTTGGGGCAGGGGGCTGGCGGCTACACCTTC
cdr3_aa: CASSLGQGAGGYTF

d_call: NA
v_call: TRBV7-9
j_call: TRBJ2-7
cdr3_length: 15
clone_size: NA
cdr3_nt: TGTGCCAGCAGCTCTCCCACGAGCGGAGACTACGAGCAGTACTTC
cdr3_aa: CASSSPTSGDYEQYF

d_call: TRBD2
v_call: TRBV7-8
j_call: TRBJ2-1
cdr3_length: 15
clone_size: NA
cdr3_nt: TGTGCCAGCAGCTCTAGACTAGCGGTCTACAATGAGCAGTTCTTC
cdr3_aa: CASSSRLAVYNEQFF

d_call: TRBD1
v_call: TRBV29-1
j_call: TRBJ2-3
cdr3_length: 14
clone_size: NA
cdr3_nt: TGCAGCGTTGAAGGGACAGGAGGACCAGATACGCAGTATTTT
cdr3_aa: CSVEGTGGPDTQYF

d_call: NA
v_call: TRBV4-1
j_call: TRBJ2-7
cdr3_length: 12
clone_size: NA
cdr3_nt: TGCGCCAGCAGCCAAGATAGGGGGGAGCAGTACTTC
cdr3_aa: CASSQDRGEQYF

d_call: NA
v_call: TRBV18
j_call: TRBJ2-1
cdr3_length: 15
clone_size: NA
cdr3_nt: TGTGCCAGCTCACCGCCAGGGTACGGTTCCAATGAGCAGTTCTTC
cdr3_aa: CASSPPGYGSNEQFF

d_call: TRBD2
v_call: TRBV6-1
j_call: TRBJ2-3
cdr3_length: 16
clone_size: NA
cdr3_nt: TGTGCCAGCAGTGGCCTAGCGGGGGACAGCACAGATACGCAGTATTTT
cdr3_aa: CASSGLAGDSTDTQYF

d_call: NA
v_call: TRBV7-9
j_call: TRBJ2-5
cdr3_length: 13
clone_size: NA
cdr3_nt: TGTGCCAGCAGCTTACAACAGGGAGAGACCCAGTACTTC
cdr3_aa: CASSLQQGETQYF

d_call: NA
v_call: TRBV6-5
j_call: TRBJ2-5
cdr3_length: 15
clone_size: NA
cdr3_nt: TGTGCCAGCAGTTCTGGGACACCAGGAGGACAGACCCAGTACTTC
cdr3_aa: CASSSGTPGGQTQYF

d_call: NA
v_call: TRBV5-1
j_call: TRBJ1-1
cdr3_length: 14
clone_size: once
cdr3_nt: TGCGCCAGCAGCCCGGATACAGGGAACACTGAAGCTTTCTTT
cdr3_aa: CASSPDTGNTEAFF

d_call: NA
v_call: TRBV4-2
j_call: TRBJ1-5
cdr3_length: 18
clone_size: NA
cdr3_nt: TGTGCCAGCAGCCAAGATCCAGGTTTGGCGAGGGCTAATCAGCCCCAGCATTTT
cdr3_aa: CASSQDPGLARANQPQHF

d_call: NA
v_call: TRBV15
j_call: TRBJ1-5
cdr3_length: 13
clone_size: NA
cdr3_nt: TGTGCCACCAGCAGAGGATTCGAGGAGCCCCAGCATTTT
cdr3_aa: CATSRGFEEPQHF

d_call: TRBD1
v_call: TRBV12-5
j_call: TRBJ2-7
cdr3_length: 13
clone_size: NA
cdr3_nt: TGTGCTAGTGGTTTGACTGACAGGGGATGGCAGTACTTC
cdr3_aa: CASGLTDRGWQYF

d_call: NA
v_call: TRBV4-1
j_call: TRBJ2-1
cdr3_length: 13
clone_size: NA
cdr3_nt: TGCGCCAGCAGCCAAGAACTTTATTATGAGCAGTTCTTC
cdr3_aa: CASSQELYYEQFF

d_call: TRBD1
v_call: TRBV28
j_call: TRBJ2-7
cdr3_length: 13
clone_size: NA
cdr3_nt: TGTGCCAGCAGTCACAGGGGAACCTACGAGCAGTACTTC
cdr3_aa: CASSHRGTYEQYF

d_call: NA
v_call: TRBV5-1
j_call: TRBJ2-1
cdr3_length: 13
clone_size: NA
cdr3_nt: TGCGCCAGCAGTTCGCAAGCAGGGGATGAGCAGTTCTTC
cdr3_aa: CASSSQAGDEQFF

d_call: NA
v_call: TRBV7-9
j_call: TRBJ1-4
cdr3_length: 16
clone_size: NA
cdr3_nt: TGTGCCAGCAGCTTAGCCCTTCTCTTCCGGGAGGAAAAACTGTTTTTT
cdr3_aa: CASSLALLFREEKLFF

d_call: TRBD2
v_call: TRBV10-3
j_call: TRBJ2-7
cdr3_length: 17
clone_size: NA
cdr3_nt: TGTGCCATCAGTGAGTCGTTTTCCGAGCGGGAGGGCTACGAGCAGTACTTC
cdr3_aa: CAISESFSEREGYEQYF

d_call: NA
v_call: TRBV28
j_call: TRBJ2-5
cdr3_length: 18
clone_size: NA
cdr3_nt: TGTGCCAGCAGTTCCCGGACTCAACATGAGGCATACCAAGAGACCCAGTACTTC
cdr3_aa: CASSSRTQHEAYQETQYF

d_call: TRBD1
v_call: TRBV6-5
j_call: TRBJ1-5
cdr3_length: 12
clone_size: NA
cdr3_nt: TGTGCCAGCGGACAGGGCGGTCAGCCCCAGCATTTT
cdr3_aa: CASGQGGQPQHF

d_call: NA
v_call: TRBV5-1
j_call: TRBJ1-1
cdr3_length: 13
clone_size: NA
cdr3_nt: TGCGCCAGCAGCTTGGGGGCAGGCACTGAAGCTTTCTTT
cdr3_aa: CASSLGAGTEAFF

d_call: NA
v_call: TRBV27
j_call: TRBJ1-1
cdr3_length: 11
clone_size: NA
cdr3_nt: TGTGCCAGCGGATCTACAGCTCAGGCTTTCTTT
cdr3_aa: CASGSTAQAFF

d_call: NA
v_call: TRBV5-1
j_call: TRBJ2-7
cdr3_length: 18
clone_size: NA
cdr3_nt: TGCGCCAGCAGCTTGGTCGGGGTTAGGACCCCTGGTTCCTACGAGCAGTACTTC
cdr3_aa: CASSLVGVRTPGSYEQYF

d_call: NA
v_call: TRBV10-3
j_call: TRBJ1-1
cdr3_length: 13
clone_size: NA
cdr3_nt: TGTGCCATCAGTGGCGAAATGAACACTGAAGCTTTCTTT
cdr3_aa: CAISGEMNTEAFF

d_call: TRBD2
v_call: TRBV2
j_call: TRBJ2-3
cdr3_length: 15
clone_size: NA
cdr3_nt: TGTGCCAGCAGTGGACTAGCGACGGGCACAGATACGCAGTATTTT
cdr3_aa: CASSGLATGTDTQYF

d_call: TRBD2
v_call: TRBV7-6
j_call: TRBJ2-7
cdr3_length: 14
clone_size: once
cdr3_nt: TGTGCCAGCAGCTTAAAACTAGCGGGGGGGGTGCAGTACTTC
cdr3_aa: CASSLKLAGGVQYF

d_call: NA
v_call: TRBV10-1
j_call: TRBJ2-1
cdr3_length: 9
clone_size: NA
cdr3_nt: TGCGCCAGCAGTGTAACAGGGTTCTTC
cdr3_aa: CASSVTGFF

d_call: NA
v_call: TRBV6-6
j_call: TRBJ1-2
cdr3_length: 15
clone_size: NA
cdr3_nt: TGTGCCAGCAGTTACTCGAGAGGAGGGCAAAATGGCTACACCTTC
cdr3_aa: CASSYSRGGQNGYTF

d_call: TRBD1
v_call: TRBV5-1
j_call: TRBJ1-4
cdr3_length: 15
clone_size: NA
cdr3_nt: TGCGCCAGCAGCAACAACCGACAGGGTGGCGAAAAACTGTTTTTT
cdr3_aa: CASSNNRQGGEKLFF